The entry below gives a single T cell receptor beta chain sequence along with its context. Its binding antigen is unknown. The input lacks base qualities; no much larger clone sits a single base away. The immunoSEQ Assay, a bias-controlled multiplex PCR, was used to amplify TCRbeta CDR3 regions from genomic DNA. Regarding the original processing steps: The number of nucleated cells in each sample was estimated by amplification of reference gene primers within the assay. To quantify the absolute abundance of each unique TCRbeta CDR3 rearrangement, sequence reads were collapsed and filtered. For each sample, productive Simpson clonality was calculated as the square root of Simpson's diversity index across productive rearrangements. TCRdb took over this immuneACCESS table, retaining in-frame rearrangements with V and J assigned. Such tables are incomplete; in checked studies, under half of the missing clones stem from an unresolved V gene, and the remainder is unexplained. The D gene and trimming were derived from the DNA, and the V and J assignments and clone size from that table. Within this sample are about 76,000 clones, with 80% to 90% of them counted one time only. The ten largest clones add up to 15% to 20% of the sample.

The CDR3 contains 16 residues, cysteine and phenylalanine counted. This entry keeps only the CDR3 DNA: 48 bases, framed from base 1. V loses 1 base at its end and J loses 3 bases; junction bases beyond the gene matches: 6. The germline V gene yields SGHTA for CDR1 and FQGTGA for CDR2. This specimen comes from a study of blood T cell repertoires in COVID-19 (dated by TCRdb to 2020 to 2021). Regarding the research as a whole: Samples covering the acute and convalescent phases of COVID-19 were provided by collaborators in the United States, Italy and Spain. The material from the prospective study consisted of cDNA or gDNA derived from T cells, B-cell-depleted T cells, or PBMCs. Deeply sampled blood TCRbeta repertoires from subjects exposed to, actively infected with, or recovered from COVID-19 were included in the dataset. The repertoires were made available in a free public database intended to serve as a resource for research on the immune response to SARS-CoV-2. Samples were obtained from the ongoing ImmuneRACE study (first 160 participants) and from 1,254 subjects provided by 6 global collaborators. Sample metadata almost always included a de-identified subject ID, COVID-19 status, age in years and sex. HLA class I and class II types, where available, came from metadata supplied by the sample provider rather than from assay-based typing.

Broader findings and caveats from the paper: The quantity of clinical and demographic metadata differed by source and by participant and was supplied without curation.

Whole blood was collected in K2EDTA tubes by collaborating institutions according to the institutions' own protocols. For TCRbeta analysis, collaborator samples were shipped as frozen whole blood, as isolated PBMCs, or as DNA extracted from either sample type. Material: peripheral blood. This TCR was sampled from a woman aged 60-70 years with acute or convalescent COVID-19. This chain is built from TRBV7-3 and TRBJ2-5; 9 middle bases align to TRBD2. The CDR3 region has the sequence CASSLNAGGPKETQYF. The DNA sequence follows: TGTGCCAGCAGCTTAAATGCGGGGGGGCCAAAAGAGACCCAGTACTTC.